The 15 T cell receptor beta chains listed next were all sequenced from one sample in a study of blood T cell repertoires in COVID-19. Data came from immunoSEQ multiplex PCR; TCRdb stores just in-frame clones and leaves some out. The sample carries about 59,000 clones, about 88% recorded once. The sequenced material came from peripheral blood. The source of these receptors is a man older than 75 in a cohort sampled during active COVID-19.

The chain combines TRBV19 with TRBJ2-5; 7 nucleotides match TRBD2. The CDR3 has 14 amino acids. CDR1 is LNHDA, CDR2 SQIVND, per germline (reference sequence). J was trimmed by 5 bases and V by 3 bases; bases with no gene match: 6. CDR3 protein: CASSISGVGETQYF. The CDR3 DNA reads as TGTGCCAGTAGTATCAGCGGGGTAGGGGAGACCCAGTACTTC.

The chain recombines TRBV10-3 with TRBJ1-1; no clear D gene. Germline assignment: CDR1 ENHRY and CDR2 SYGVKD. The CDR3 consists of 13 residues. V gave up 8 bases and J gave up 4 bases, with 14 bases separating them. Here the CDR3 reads CAIAWREGTEAFF. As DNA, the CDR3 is TGTGCCATCGCGTGGAGGGAGGGCACTGAAGCTTTCTTT.

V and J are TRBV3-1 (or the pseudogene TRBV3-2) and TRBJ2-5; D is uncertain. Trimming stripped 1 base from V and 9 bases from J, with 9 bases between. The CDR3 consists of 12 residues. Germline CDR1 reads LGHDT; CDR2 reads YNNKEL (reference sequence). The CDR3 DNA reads TGTGCCAGCAGCCAAGCCGTCGTCCCCCAGTACTTC. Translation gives CASSQAVVPQYF.

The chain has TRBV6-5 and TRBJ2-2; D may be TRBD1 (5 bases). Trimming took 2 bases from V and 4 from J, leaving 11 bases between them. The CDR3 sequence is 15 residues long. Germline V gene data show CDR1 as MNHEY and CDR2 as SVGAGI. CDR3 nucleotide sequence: TGTGCCAGCAGTTACCAAGGGGTTGGCACCGGGGAGCTGTTTTTT. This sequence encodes CASSYQGVGTGELFF.

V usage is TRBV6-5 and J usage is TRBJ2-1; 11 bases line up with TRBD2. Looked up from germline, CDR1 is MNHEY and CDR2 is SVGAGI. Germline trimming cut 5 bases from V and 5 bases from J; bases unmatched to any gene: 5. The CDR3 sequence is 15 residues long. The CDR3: CASSPGLAVHNEQFF. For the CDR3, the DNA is TGTGCCAGCAGTCCGGGACTAGCGGTCCACAATGAGCAGTTCTTC.

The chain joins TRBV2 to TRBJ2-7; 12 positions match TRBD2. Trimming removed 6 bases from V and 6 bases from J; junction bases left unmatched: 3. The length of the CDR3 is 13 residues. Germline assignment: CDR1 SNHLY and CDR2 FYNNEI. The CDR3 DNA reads TGTGCCAGCAGGACTAGCGGGAGTCTCGAGCAGTACTTC. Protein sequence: CASRTSGSLEQYF.

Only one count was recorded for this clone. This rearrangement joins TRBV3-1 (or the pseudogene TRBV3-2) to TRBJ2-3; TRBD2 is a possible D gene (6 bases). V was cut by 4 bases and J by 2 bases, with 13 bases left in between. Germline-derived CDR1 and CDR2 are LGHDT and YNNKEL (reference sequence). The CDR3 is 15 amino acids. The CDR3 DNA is TGTGCCAGCAGCCCTGTTGGACTAAACACAGATACGCAGTATTTT. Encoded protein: CASSPVGLNTDTQYF.

The CDR3, as DNA: TGTGCCACCAGCGGATTGACAGGTTGGGGCAATCAGCCCCAGCATTTT. Translated, it gives CATSGLTGWGNQPQHF. The chain joins TRBV15 to TRBJ1-5; D might be TRBD1 (6 bases). This CDR3 contains 16 residues. Trimming took 5 bases from V and 2 from J, leaving 16 bases between them. From germline, CDR1 is LNHNV and CDR2 YYDKDF (reference sequence).

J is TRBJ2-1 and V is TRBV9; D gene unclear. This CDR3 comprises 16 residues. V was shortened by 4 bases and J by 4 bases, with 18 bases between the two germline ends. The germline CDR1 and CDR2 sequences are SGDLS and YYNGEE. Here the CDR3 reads CASSHLSELNYNEQFF. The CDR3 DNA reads TGTGCCAGCAGCCACTTATCGGAGCTAAATTACAATGAGCAGTTCTTC.

The CDR3 reads CAISGQTGGGYGYTF. The CDR3 DNA follows: TGTGCCATCAGTGGACAAACAGGGGGCGGCTATGGCTACACCTTC. The rearrangement links TRBV10-3 to TRBJ1-2; TRBD1 agrees at 9 bases. This CDR3 has 15 residues. Germline V gene data show CDR1 as ENHRY and CDR2 as SYGVKD. The ends lost 4 bases at V and 4 bases at J; junction bases unmatched: 7.

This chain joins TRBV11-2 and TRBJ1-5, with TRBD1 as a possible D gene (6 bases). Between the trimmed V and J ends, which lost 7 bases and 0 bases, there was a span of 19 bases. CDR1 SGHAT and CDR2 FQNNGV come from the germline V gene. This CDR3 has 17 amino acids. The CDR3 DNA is TGTGCCAGCACCGTAATGCCGGACAGATATAGCAATCAGCCCCAGCATTTT. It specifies CASTVMPDRYSNQPQHF.

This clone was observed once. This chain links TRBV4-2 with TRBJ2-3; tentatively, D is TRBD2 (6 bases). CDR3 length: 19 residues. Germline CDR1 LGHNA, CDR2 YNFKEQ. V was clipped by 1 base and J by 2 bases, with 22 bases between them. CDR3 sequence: CASSQGGFLTGVNTDTQYF. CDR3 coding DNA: TGTGCCAGCAGCCAAGGGGGGTTTCTAACGGGGGTCAACACAGATACGCAGTATTTT.

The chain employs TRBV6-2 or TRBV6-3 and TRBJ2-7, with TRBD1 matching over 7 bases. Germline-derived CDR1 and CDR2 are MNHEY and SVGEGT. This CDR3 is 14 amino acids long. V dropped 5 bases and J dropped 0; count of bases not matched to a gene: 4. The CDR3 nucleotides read TGTGCCAGCAGTAACGGACAGGTCTCCTACGAGCAGTACTTC. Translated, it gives CASSNGQVSYEQYF.

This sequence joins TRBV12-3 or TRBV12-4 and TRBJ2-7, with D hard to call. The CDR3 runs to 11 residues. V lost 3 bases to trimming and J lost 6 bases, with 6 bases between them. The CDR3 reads CASSFTGEQYF. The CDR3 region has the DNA TGTGCCAGCAGTTTCACCGGCGAGCAGTACTTC.

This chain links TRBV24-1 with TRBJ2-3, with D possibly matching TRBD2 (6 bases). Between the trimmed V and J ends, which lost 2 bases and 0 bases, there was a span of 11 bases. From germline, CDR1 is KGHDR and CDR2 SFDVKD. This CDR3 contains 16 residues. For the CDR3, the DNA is TGTGCCACCAGTGATTCGACTAGAGCTAGCACAGATACGCAGTATTTT. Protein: CATSDSTRASTDTQYF.